These 5 T cell receptor beta chains were sequenced from one sample in a study of OX40 agonist ivuxolimab in advanced cancers. Using immunoSEQ multiplex PCR, the repertoire was profiled, and TCRdb retains in-frame clones only, with some absent. The sample holds about 100,000 clones, 90% seen once. The material was CD4+ or CD8+ T cells sorted from blood, obtained in a trial of the OX40 agonist ivuxolimab. All receptors derive from an adult with an advanced solid tumor such as melanoma, head and neck, liver or kidney cancer.

This chain connects TRBV18 to TRBJ1-5; D remains ambiguous. V lost 4 bases, J lost 0 bases, and 4 bases lay in between. The length of the CDR3 is 13 residues. The germline V gene has CDR1 KGHSH and CDR2 LQKENI. CDR3 DNA sequence: TGTGCCAGCTCACTCGATAGCAATCAGCCCCAGCATTTT. Its translation: CASSLDSNQPQHF.

The rearrangement joins TRBV7-2 to TRBJ2-3; tentatively, D is TRBD1 (5 bases). The CDR3 spans 16 residues. Germline assignment: CDR1 SGHTA and CDR2 FQGNSA. Between the trimmed V and J ends, which lost 5 bases and 1 base, there was a span of 16 bases. CDR3 DNA sequence: TGTGCCAGCAGCCCTCAAGGGGCGGTGGGCACAGATACGCAGTATTTT. The encoded protein is CASSPQGAVGTDTQYF.

The chain is built from TRBV18 and TRBJ2-1, with 7 bases matching TRBD2. The CDR3 spans 14 residues. V lost 0 bases, J lost 5 bases, and 1 base stayed unmatched. In germline, CDR1 is KGHSH, CDR2 LQKENI. CDR3 sequence: CASSPPRGDNEQFF. For the CDR3, the DNA is TGTGCCAGCTCACCACCCCGGGGGGACAATGAGCAGTTCTTC.

The chain couples TRBV5-1 to TRBJ2-5; perhaps TRBD1 as D (5 bases). The V and J ends lost 0 bases and 5 bases respectively, with 14 bases between them. The CDR3 spans 15 residues. The germline V gene encodes CDR1 SGHRS and CDR2 YFSETQ. Here the CDR3 DNA reads TGCGCCAGCAGCTTGGGGCTCAGGGAAGGGGAGACCCAGTACTTC. Its translation: CASSLGLREGETQYF.

This chain connects TRBV5-6 to TRBJ2-2, with TRBD2 matching 7 bases. Germline V lookup: CDR1 SGHDT, CDR2 YYEEEE. CDR3 size: 15 residues. V trimming: 3 bases; J trimming: 5 bases; junction bases outside the gene matches: 7. The chain's CDR3 is CASSSRTRLTGELFF. The CDR3 DNA is TGTGCCAGCAGCTCAAGGACTAGATTAACCGGGGAGCTGTTTTTT.